Listed below are T cell receptor beta chains from one sample, sequenced in a study of blood T cell repertoires in COVID-19. Clones were sequenced by immunoSEQ multiplex PCR, and TCRdb holds only the in-frame ones, with some missing. The table lists about 130,000 clones, 80% to 85% of them singletons. Sequenced sample: PBMCs or T cells enriched from blood (not recorded which). These receptors came from a man aged 30 to 45 who had recovered from COVID-19. Both conserved end residues are part of each CDR3. The order of the fields is V gene, J gene, clone size, D gene, CDR3 protein, CDR3 DNA. The D gene is left open where the match is weak. Part of the rows lack a size; the others show once, few, many or a class for expanded clones.

>TRBV5-5|TRBJ2-4|.|TRBD1
CASSLDPGGARGDKNIQYF
TGTGCCAGCAGCTTGGACCCAGGGGGCGCGAGAGGGGACAAAAACATTCAGTACTTC
>TRBV3-1/TRBV3-2|TRBJ1-5|.|TRBD1
CASSLSQGGYSNQPQHF
TGTGCCAGCAGCCTATCACAGGGGGGGTATAGCAATCAGCCCCAGCATTTT
>TRBV6-1|TRBJ2-5|.|TRBD2
CASSGSRGAGGQETQYF
TGTGCCAGCAGTGGCTCACGGGGGGCGGGAGGCCAAGAGACCCAGTACTTC
>TRBV6-2/TRBV6-3|TRBJ2-1|.|TRBD2
CASSYSTSGRGRHVGNEQFF
TGTGCCAGCAGTTACAGCACTAGCGGGAGGGGCCGCCATGTGGGCAATGAGCAGTTCTTC
>TRBV11-3|TRBJ2-3|.|.
CASSLDSFGGTDTQYF
TGTGCCAGCAGCTTAGATTCCTTCGGGGGCACAGATACGCAGTATTTT
>TRBV7-2|TRBJ1-2|.|.
CASSFPPGLNYGYTF
TGTGCCAGCAGCTTTCCACCGGGTCTCAACTATGGCTACACCTTC
>TRBV2|TRBJ2-4|.|.
CASNSRGSIQYF
TGTGCCAGCAACAGTCGAGGGTCCATTCAGTACTTC
>TRBV9|TRBJ2-5|once|.
CASSVDYGGETQYF
TGTGCCAGCAGCGTAGATTATGGAGGAGAGACCCAGTACTTC
>TRBV5-4|TRBJ1-1|.|TRBD1
CASSQGQDLNTEAFF
TGTGCCAGCAGCCAGGGACAGGATCTGAACACTGAAGCTTTCTTT
>TRBV7-9|TRBJ2-1|once|.
CASSSRPTGPIINEQFF
TGTGCCAGCAGCTCTCGCCCTACAGGGCCGATTATCAATGAGCAGTTCTTC
>TRBV5-1|TRBJ1-1|.|TRBD1
CASSLGTGVSYTEAFF
TGCGCCAGCAGCTTGGGGACAGGGGTTAGTTACACTGAAGCTTTCTTT